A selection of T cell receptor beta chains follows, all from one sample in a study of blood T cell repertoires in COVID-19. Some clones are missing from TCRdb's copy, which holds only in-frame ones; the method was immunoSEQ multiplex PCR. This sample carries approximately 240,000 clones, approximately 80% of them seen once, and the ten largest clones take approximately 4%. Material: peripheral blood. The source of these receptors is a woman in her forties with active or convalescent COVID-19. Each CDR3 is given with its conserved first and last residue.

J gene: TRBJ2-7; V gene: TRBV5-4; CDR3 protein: CASSFQGVVHEQYF
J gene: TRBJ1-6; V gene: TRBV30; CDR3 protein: CAFDPRGGSPLHF
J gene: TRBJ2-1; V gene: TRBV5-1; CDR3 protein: CASSSQGFSYNEQFF
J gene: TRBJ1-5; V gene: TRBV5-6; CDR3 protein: CASSAGTGGNDQPQHF
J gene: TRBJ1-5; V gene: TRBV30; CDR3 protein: CAWTSGGQNQPQHF
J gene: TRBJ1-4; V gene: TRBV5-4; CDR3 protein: CASSRDRNEKLFF
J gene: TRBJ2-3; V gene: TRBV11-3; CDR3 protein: CASSLDPGAGADTQYF
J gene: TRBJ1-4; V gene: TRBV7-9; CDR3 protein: CASSLAQGISWATNEKLFF
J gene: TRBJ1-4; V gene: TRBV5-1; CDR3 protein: CASSAGQIENGLFF
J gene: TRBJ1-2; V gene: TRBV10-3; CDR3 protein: CAISDFRVGYTF
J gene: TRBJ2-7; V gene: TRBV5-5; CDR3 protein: CASSASIAVTMAYEQYF
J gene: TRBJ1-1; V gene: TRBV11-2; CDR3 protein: CASSLSGGSFEAFF
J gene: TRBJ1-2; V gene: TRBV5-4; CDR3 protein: CASSLKTGQKLYTF